A single sample is the source of the 21 T cell receptor beta chains below, sequenced in a study of T cells in tuberculosis. The assay was immunoSEQ multiplex PCR, and TCRdb's table has in-frame clones only and misses some. This table has 35,000 to 55,000 clones, approximately 94% appearing once. Sequenced material: PBMCs. Receptors were obtained from a donor aged 10 to 29 with latent tuberculosis or without tuberculosis infection. Some clones in this sample may be carry-over from other donors' samples.

V is TRBV28 and J is TRBJ1-5, with D possibly matching TRBD1 (5 bases). Trimming removed 0 bases from V and 2 bases from J, with 14 bases in between. The CDR3 is made up of 17 amino acids. Looked up from germline, CDR1 is MDHEN and CDR2 is SYDVKM. This CDR3 is CASSLWVAGDGNQPQHF. CDR3 sequence (DNA): TGTGCCAGCAGTTTATGGGTCGCGGGGGACGGCAATCAGCCCCAGCATTTT.

J is TRBJ1-3 and V is TRBV4-3; D remains ambiguous. Germline assignment: CDR1 LGHNA and CDR2 YSLEER. The CDR3 is 17 residues long. V gave up 0 bases and J gave up 0 bases, with 12 bases separating them. CDR3 DNA sequence: TGCGCCAGCAGCCAAGATAGTGAGGGCGACTCTGGAAACACCATATATTTT. Its protein product is CASSQDSEGDSGNTIYF.

The chain couples TRBV25-1 to TRBJ1-2; TRBD1 is a possible D gene (6 bases). V was trimmed by 6 bases and J by 5 bases, leaving 10 bases between them. This CDR3 has 12 amino acids. Germline V gene data show CDR1 as MGHDK and CDR2 as SYGVNS. The CDR3 sequence: CASRGGEYGYTF. In DNA form, the CDR3 reads TGTGCCAGCAGAGGGGGAGAGTATGGCTACACCTTC.

The chain recombines TRBV28 with TRBJ1-1; no clear D. Looked up from germline, CDR1 is MDHEN and CDR2 is SYDVKM. This CDR3 is 13 amino acids long. Trimming took off 6 bases at V and 1 base at J, with 9 bases between the two ends. Here the CDR3 reads CASSPPRNTEAFF. DNA of the CDR3: TGTGCCAGCAGCCCCCCTCGGAACACTGAAGCTTTCTTT. The complete variable domain, with remaining parts taken from reference TRBV28 and TRBJ1-1, reads DVKVTQSSRYLVKRTGEKVFLECVQDMDHENMFWYRQDPGLGLRLIYFSYDVKMKEKGDIPEGYSVSREKKERFSLILESASTNQTSMYLCASSPPRNTEAFFGQGTRLTVV.

The rearrangement uses TRBV10-3 and TRBJ2-1, with D unclear. CDR3 length: 14 residues. Deletions cut 0 bases from V and 8 bases from J, with 11 bases between. Germline V gene sequence: CDR1 ENHRY, CDR2 SYGVKD. The CDR3 here is CAISESTRRDEQFF. The CDR3 region has the DNA TGTGCCATCAGTGAGTCGACCCGACGGGATGAGCAGTTCTTC.

This chain connects TRBV30 to TRBJ1-2, with TRBD1 matching over 10 bases. Germline CDR1 and CDR2: GTSNPN and SVGIG (reference sequence). V gave up 0 bases and J gave up 6 bases; unmatched junction bases: 1. The CDR3 has 13 amino acids. CDR3 nucleotides: TGTGCCTGGAGTGTAGGGACAGGGGATGGCTACACCTTC. It is translated as CAWSVGTGDGYTF.

This sequence joins TRBV5-6 and TRBJ2-7; possible D gene TRBD1, 6 bases. Trimming took 3 bases from V and 1 from J, leaving 17 bases between them. This CDR3 contains 16 residues. CDR1 SGHDT and CDR2 YYEEEE come from the germline V gene. The CDR3 bases are TGTGCCAGCAGCTCCTGGACAGCGATTCATTCCTACGAGCAGTACTTC. Its translation: CASSSWTAIHSYEQYF. Variable domain in full (rest from reference TRBV5-6 and TRBJ2-7): DAGVTQSPTHLIKTRGQQVTLRCSPKSGHDTVSWYQQALGQGPQFIFQYYEEEERQRGNFPDRFSGHQFPNYSSELNVNALLLGDSALYLCASSSWTAIHSYEQYFGPGTRLTVT.

The chain combines TRBV27 with TRBJ2-1, with 8 bases fitting TRBD2. Unmatched junction bases numbered 7, after V lost 6 bases and J lost 9 bases. The germline V gene has CDR1 MNHEY and CDR2 SMNVEV (reference sequence). The CDR3 is 13 residues long. CDR3 amino acids: CASSPKGLVEQFF. The CDR3 DNA follows: TGTGCCAGCAGCCCGAAGGGACTAGTTGAGCAGTTCTTC.

The gene calls are TRBV7-9 and TRBJ2-3, with D tentatively TRBD2 (6 bases). The CDR3 consists of 15 residues. Per germline, CDR1 SEHNR and CDR2 FQNEAQ (reference sequence). V lost 4 bases and J lost 0, with 11 bases in between. The CDR3: CASSSVAASTDTQYF. The CDR3 DNA reads TGTGCCAGCAGCTCGGTAGCGGCAAGCACAGATACGCAGTATTTT.

The V gene is TRBV5-4, the J gene TRBJ2-1, with 9 bases fitting TRBD2. The germline CDR1 and CDR2 sequences are SGHNT and YYREEE (reference sequence). The CDR3 totals 16 residues. The trim removed 4 bases at V and 1 base at J, leaving 6 bases unmatched. This CDR3 reads CASSPLAGKSYNEQFF. CDR3 bases: TGTGCCAGCAGCCCTCTAGCGGGGAAGTCCTACAATGAGCAGTTCTTC.

This chain connects TRBV7-9 to TRBJ2-2; D is perhaps TRBD1 (5 bases). The CDR3 has 15 residues. V was pared by 1 base and J by 2 bases, with 8 bases between. Germline V gives CDR1 SEHNR, CDR2 FQNEAQ (reference sequence). The CDR3 sequence: CASSLGRANTGELFF. The CDR3 bases are TGTGCCAGCAGCTTAGGCAGGGCAAACACCGGGGAGCTGTTTTTT.

This clone was picked up a small number of times. The chain couples TRBV27 to TRBJ2-2, with 9 bases identical to TRBD2. J gave up 2 bases and V 1 base, and 5 bases lay outside the gene matches. This CDR3 spans 17 amino acids. Germline lookup yields CDR1 MNHEY and CDR2 SMNVEV (reference sequence). CDR3 sequence (DNA): TGTGCCAGCAGTTTATTCGTGACTAGCGGAAACACCGGGGAGCTGTTTTTT. Translation gives CASSLFVTSGNTGELFF.

The count of this clone is one. This chain connects TRBV4-3 to TRBJ1-1, with TRBD1 matching 7 bases. Trimming cost V 2 bases and J 3 bases; bases outside gene matches: 18. The germline V gene encodes CDR1 LGHNA and CDR2 YSLEER. This CDR3 has 19 residues. The CDR3 region is CASSQMTGTGFSGDTEAFF. Written as DNA, the CDR3 is TGCGCCAGCAGCCAAATGACAGGGACGGGTTTTTCCGGGGACACTGAAGCTTTCTTT.

The chain has TRBV5-4 and TRBJ2-1; the D gene is possibly TRBD2 (7 bases). This CDR3 has 16 residues. V was pared by 4 bases and J by 2 bases, with 16 bases between. CDR1 SGHNT and CDR2 YYREEE come from the germline V gene (reference sequence). CDR3 region: CASSRAVGGAYNEQFF. The CDR3, as DNA: TGTGCCAGCAGCCGGGCTGTAGGGGGGGCCTACAATGAGCAGTTCTTC.

The chain employs TRBV14 and TRBJ2-3, with TRBD1 as a possible D gene (6 bases). The CDR3 consists of 17 residues. V shed 0 bases and J shed 2 bases, with 15 bases lying between them. Germline loops: CDR1 SGHDN, CDR2 FVKESK. The CDR3 reads CASSQDFTGFATDTQYF. CDR3 DNA sequence: TGTGCCAGCAGCCAAGATTTTACAGGGTTCGCCACAGATACGCAGTATTTT.

This clone occurred once. J is TRBJ2-1 and V is TRBV9; TRBD2 agrees at 10 bases. This CDR3 comprises 15 residues. Germline CDR1 and CDR2: SGDLS and YYNGEE. With V trimmed by 0 bases and J by 7 bases, 4 bases remained unmatched. The CDR3 here is CASSVAAGGANEQFF. As DNA, the CDR3 is TGTGCCAGCAGCGTAGCAGCGGGAGGGGCTAATGAGCAGTTCTTC.

This clone was detected once. The rearrangement joins TRBV7-2 to TRBJ1-1, with D tentatively TRBD1 (5 bases). In germline, CDR1 is SGHTA, CDR2 FQGNSA. Trimming took off 7 bases at V and 4 bases at J, with 10 bases between the two ends. This CDR3 region has 12 residues. In DNA, the CDR3 is TGTGCCAGCAACCAGGGTACCACTGAAGCTTTCTTT. Its translation is CASNQGTTEAFF.

V and J are TRBV28 and TRBJ2-7, with 10 bases lining up with TRBD2. The germline gives CDR1 MDHEN, CDR2 SYDVKM. This CDR3 comprises 16 residues. With 3 bases clipped from V and 1 base from J, the junction kept 6 bases outside the gene matches. CDR3 amino acids: CASSFISSGRSYEQYF. DNA for the CDR3: TGTGCCAGCAGTTTTATTAGTAGCGGGAGGTCCTACGAGCAGTACTTC.

The chain uses TRBV2 and TRBJ2-7; the match to TRBD1 covers 10 bases. This CDR3 spans 15 amino acids. Trimming took 8 bases from V and 1 from J; bases not matched to a gene: 8. Per germline, CDR1 SNHLY and CDR2 FYNNEI. This CDR3 is CASVETGQGSYEQYF. Written as DNA, the CDR3 is TGTGCCAGCGTAGAGACGGGACAGGGGTCCTACGAGCAGTACTTC.

The rearrangement uses TRBV28 and TRBJ2-7; no clear D. CDR1 and CDR2 (germline): MDHEN, SYDVKM. The ends were cut back, 2 bases at V and 0 bases at J, with 5 bases in the middle. The CDR3 length is 13 residues. Written as DNA, the CDR3 is TGTGCCAGCAGTTTAACTGGCTCCTACGAGCAGTACTTC. Residues: CASSLTGSYEQYF.

The chain joins TRBV5-6 to TRBJ1-1, with 8 bases matching TRBD1. V lost 4 bases to trimming and J lost 1 base; unmatched junction nucleotides: 3. The CDR3 totals 14 residues. Germline V gene sequence: CDR1 SGHDT, CDR2 YYEEEE. CDR3 coding DNA: TGTGCCAGCAGCGTCGACAGGGGGAACACTGAAGCTTTCTTT. Its translation: CASSVDRGNTEAFF.